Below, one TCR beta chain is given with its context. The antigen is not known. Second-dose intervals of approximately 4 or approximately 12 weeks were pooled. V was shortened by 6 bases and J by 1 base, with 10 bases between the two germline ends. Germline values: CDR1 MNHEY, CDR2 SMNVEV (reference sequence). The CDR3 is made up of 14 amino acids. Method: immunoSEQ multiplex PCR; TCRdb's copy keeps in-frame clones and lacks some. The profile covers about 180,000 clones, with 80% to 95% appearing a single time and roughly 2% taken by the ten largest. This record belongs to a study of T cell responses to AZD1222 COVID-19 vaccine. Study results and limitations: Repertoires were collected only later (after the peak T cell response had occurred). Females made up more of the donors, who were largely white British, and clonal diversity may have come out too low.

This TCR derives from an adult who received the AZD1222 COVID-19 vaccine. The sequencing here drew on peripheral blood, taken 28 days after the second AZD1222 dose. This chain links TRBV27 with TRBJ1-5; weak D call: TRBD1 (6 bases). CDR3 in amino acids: CASRPGASNQPQHF. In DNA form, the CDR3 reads TGTGCCAGCAGGCCAGGGGCGAGCAATCAGCCCCAGCATTTT.